This record concerns one TCR beta chain sequence. Which antigen it targets is not known. Per-nucleotide qualities are absent, and no much larger clonotype sits a single base away. Flow cytometry confirmed the purity of CD4+ and CD8+ cells that had been isolated by positive magnetic bead selection on an AutoMACS. Clonal expansions were first screened by flow cytometry with a TCR V beta antibody panel, then characterized by TCRB deep sequencing of sorted CD8+ fractions. Ficoll-Paque PLUS density gradient separation was used to isolate peripheral blood mononuclear cells. Nucleospin Tissue or Tissue XS kits were used to extract DNA from CD4-enriched, CD8-enriched or PBMC samples, and a Qubit 2.0 fluorometer was used for quantification. Genomic DNA underwent TCRB CDR3 sequencing using the immunoSEQ assay. The original methods were these. Only a few patient CD8+ clones larger than 1% matched published virus-specific TCRB sequences when compared against them. Analyses were restricted to productive TCRB rearrangements. Clonality was calculated as a Shannon entropy-based productive clonality index, and a clone was defined by a unique TCRB CDR3 sequence. To calculate repertoire overlap between two samples, the template counts of each clone were considered relative to each sample's total templates. A correlation with a Spearman r of about 0.57 was found between V-gene usage by flow cytometry and V-gene usage by TCRB sequencing. The source is immuneACCESS, and TCRdb retained only in-frame sequences with V and J called. Part of the clones is not carried over; for the studies checked, unresolved V genes explain less than half of this, and the remainder is unexplained. From that table come the V and J calls and clone size; the DNA was used to work out D and trimming. The sample has around 20,000 clones on record, about 70% of them singletons. The biggest ten clones account for 15% to 20% of the sample.

V is trimmed back by 1 base and J by 3 bases, and the junction contains 12 bases that no gene match accounts for. CDR1 and CDR2, looked up from the germline V gene, are SGHNT and YENEEA. The cysteine opens and the phenylalanine closes a CDR3 of 18 amino acids. The DNA shown is the 54-base CDR3, in frame from base 1. This record belongs to a study of somatic mutations in cytotoxic T cells in rheumatoid arthritis (dated by TCRdb to the late 2010s). Context from the whole study: Right after diagnosis and prior to the start of any treatment, roughly 30 ml EDTA of peripheral blood was drawn from patients. A FACSAria II or Sony SH800 was used to flow-sort some V beta antibody-stained T-cell populations at nearly 100% purity, and TCRB sequencing was also done on sorted V beta1+ cells. In newly diagnosed rheumatoid arthritis without treatment, the study examined if expanded CD8+ T-cell clones harbor somatic mutations, relying on TCRB deep sequencing to characterize clonality. TCRB deep sequencing covered some 65 patients with rheumatoid arthritis along with about 20 healthy controls. Patient and control groups had essentially identical median ages.

Beyond this particular receptor, the publication reports: CD8+ clonality increased with age in patients (Spearman r ~ 0.49) but not in healthy controls. The largest CD8+ clone made up more than 20% of CD8+ cells in about an eighth of the 65 patients, and blood and synovial fluid shared several identical CD8+ TCRB sequences. CD8+ T-cell clonality did not differ significantly between rheumatoid arthritis patients and age-matched healthy controls. The antigen targets of the expanded CD8+ clones were unknown, and absence from virus-specific databases did not rule out viral specificity. The slight TRBV07 underrepresentation in patients was not adjusted for multiple comparisons.

The chain couples TRBV11-3 to TRBJ2-1; 7 bases in the junction line up with TRBD2. The TCR was taken from an adult with rheumatoid arthritis. Source material: CD8+ T cells sorted from blood. The DNA is as follows: TGTGCCAGCAGCTTAGCCGTGGGGGGGGAGAACTACTACAATGAGCAGTTCTTC. Its translation is CASSLAVGGENYYNEQFF.